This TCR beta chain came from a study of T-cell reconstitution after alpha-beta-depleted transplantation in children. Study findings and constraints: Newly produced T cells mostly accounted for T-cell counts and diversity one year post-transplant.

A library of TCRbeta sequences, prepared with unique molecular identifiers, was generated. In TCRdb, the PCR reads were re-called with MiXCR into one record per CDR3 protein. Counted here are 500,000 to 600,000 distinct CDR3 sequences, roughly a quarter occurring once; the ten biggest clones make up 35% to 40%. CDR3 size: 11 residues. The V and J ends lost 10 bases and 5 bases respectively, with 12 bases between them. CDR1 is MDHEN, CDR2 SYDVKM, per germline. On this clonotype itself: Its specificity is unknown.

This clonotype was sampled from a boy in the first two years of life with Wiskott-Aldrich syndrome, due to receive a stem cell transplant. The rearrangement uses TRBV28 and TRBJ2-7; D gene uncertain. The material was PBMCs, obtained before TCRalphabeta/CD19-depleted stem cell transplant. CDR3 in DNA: TGTGCCACCTACAATGGTCACGAGCAGTACTTC. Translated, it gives CATYNGHEQYF.